Below are 30 T cell receptor beta chains sequenced from a single sample in a study of T-cell memory formation after mild COVID-19. From the 5' RACE reads, TCRdb called clonotypes with MiXCR, one entry per CDR3 protein. The table includes hundreds of thousands of distinct CDR3 sequences, around 21% detected once. The sequencing sample was made of PBMCs or a T cell subset sorted from them (not recorded which). These receptors were collected from an adult woman who had mild COVID-19 (a few samples of this study predate the infection). Cell type and time point are not known.

There are many counts of this clonotype. This chain links TRBV5-4 with TRBJ1-1; a possible D gene is TRBD1 (5 bases). The CDR3 extends over 16 amino acids. V gave up 4 bases and J gave up 2 bases, with 18 bases separating them. Per the germline V gene, CDR1 is SGHNT and CDR2 is YYREEE (reference sequence). This CDR3 is CASSVTTGGPNTEAFF. CDR3 in DNA: TGTGCCAGCAGCGTAACAACAGGCGGACCAAACACTGAAGCTTTCTTT.

In this sample, this clonotype turned up a few times. The chain joins TRBV5-1 to TRBJ1-2; 7 nucleotides align to TRBD1. V lost 4 bases, J lost 4 bases, and 16 bases stayed unmatched. Germline V gene sequence: CDR1 SGHRS, CDR2 YFSETQ. The CDR3 is 17 residues long. The CDR3 nucleotides read TGCGCCAGCAGCCCCGACAGGGTGACCTCGGAAATCTATGGCTACACCTTC. Protein: CASSPDRVTSEIYGYTF.

The rearrangement links TRBV29-1 to TRBJ2-1; possible D gene TRBD1, 5 bases. V lost 5 bases and J 7 bases, leaving 18 bases between the germline ends. Germline CDR1 and CDR2: SQVTM and ANQGSEA. The CDR3 is 14 residues long. DNA of the CDR3: TGCAGCGTTCGGTGGGCTATAGGGGATAATGAGCAGTTCTTC. It specifies CSVRWAIGDNEQFF.

This clonotype was observed a handful of times. The gene calls are TRBV20-1 and TRBJ1-2, with 9 bases that match TRBD1. This CDR3 contains 14 residues. Germline loops: CDR1 DFQATT, CDR2 SNEGSKA (reference sequence). V shed 4 bases and J 2 bases; nucleotides not matched to a gene: 5. The CDR3 DNA is TGCAGTGCTACTTTTACAGGGGGCAACTATGGCTACACCTTC. Encoded protein: CSATFTGGNYGYTF.

The chain joins TRBV4-3 to TRBJ1-2; unclear D gene. The V end was cut by 6 bases, the J end by 4 bases, with 9 bases between. The CDR3 runs to 12 residues. The germline V gene has CDR1 LGHNA and CDR2 YSLEER. Here the CDR3 reads CASRDQAYGYTF. CDR3 bases: TGCGCCAGCAGAGATCAAGCCTATGGCTACACCTTC.

The chain combines TRBV7-2 with TRBJ2-5; TRBD2 might be the D (6 bases). CDR3 length equals 14 residues. V lost 5 bases, J lost 2 bases, and 12 bases lay in between. Germline V gene sequence: CDR1 SGHTA, CDR2 FQGNSA. CDR3 region: CASSPSSAQETQYF. CDR3 DNA: TGTGCCAGCAGCCCCTCTAGCGCTCAAGAGACCCAGTACTTC.

Points on this clonotype: A read error is possible here, since a much larger clone lies one base away. The gene calls are TRBV4-1 and TRBJ2-2, with 10 bases that match TRBD2. Germline V CDR1 and CDR2: MGHRA, YSYEKL. The CDR3 loop spans 18 amino acids. CDR3 region: CASSQDYLAGAVAGDLFF. CDR3 DNA: TGCGCCAGCAGCCAAGATTACCTAGCGGGGGCAGTGGCCGGGGATCTGTTTTTT.

This clonotype has more than one count but fewer than ten. The chain combines TRBV7-9 with TRBJ2-1, with D perhaps TRBD1 or TRBD2 (5 bases each). The length of the CDR3 is 15 residues. The germline gives CDR1 SEHNR, CDR2 FQNEAQ (reference sequence). With 5 bases removed from V and 0 bases from J, the gap between germline ends came to 11 bases. CDR3 in amino acids: CASSTEGSSYNEQFF. CDR3 coding DNA: TGTGCCAGCAGCACCGAGGGGAGCTCCTACAATGAGCAGTTCTTC.

This clonotype was observed at least ten times. This chain links TRBV5-1 with TRBJ2-5; D might be TRBD2 (6 bases). CDR3 length: 17 residues. Germline values: CDR1 SGHRS, CDR2 YFSETQ. Trimming removed 0 bases from V and 2 bases from J, with 17 bases in between. CDR3 DNA sequence: TGCGCCAGCAGCTTGGAGGCGTCGGGACTTCGTCAAGAGACCCAGTACTTC. It translates to CASSLEASGLRQETQYF. The variable domain in full, completed from reference TRBV5-1 and TRBJ2-5, reads KAGVTQTPRYLIKTRGQQVTLSCSPISGHRSVSWYQQTPGQGLQFLFEYFSETQRNKGNFPGRFSGRQFSNSRSEMNVSTLELGDSALYLCASSLEASGLRQETQYFGPGTRLLVL.

The genes are TRBV6-2 or TRBV6-3 and TRBJ1-1, with TRBD1 identical over 12 bases. This CDR3 comprises 19 residues. J gave up 5 bases and V 5 bases, and 18 bases lay outside the gene matches. The germline CDR1 and CDR2 sequences are MNHEY and SVGEGT. The CDR3 reads CASSPLGTGGAEVETEAFF. DNA for the CDR3: TGTGCCAGCAGTCCCTTGGGGACAGGGGGCGCAGAGGTTGAGACTGAAGCTTTCTTT.

This clonotype has ten or more counts. The genes are TRBV7-9 and TRBJ2-1; D is perhaps TRBD2 (5 bases). The CDR3 is 15 amino acids. CDR1 SEHNR and CDR2 FQNEAQ come from the germline V gene (reference sequence). V dropped 2 bases and J dropped 4 bases, with 12 bases sitting between them. CDR3: CASSLRRTPYNEQFF. The CDR3 nucleotides are TGTGCCAGCAGCTTAAGGCGGACTCCGTACAATGAGCAGTTCTTC.

In this sample, this clonotype turned up once. This chain uses TRBV5-8 with TRBJ2-7; D perhaps matches TRBD2 (5 bases). The CDR3 spans 14 residues. In germline, CDR1 is SGHTS, CDR2 YDEGEE. V gave up 4 bases and J gave up 5 bases, with 16 bases separating them. The CDR3 region has the DNA TGTGCCAGCAGCCGGGGAGAGGGTACGGACGAGCAGTACTTC. Its protein is CASSRGEGTDEQYF.

CDR3 loop: CAIALGGGGSNEQFF. The CDR3 bases are TGTGCCATTGCGCTAGGCGGCGGGGGGTCCAATGAGCAGTTCTTC. The chain recombines TRBV12-3 or TRBV12-4 with TRBJ2-1; 8 bases are shared with TRBD2. The CDR3 sequence is 15 residues long. V lost 10 bases to trimming and J lost 6 bases; unmatched junction nucleotides: 14.

This clonotype has just a few counts. V gene TRBV6-5 combines with J gene TRBJ2-1; 13 bases fit TRBD2. Germline CDR1 and CDR2: MNHEY and SVGAGI. J gave up 9 bases and V 2 bases, and 7 bases lay outside the gene matches. The CDR3 has 16 amino acids. The CDR3 DNA reads as TGTGCCAGCAGTTACCTGACTAGCGGGGGGCACAGTGAGCAGTTCTTC. Its protein is CASSYLTSGGHSEQFF.

V is TRBV20-1 and J is TRBJ2-6; TRBD2 matches at 7 bases. Germline CDR1 is DFQATT and CDR2 is SNEGSKA (reference sequence). The CDR3 length is 16 residues. V trimming: 5 bases; J trimming: 0 bases; junction bases outside the gene matches: 7. The DNA for the CDR3 is TGCAGTGCTGGAGGGAGGGGACTCTCTGGGGCCAACGTCCTGACTTTC. The encoded protein is CSAGGRGLSGANVLTF.

Points on this clonotype: Germline and junction disagree at one end, which may indicate a read error. This rearrangement joins TRBV4-3 to TRBJ2-3; TRBD2 aligns across 13 bases. The CDR3 extends over 20 amino acids. Germline CDR1 is LGHNA and CDR2 is YSLEER. CDR3 in DNA: TGCGCCAGCAGCCAAACCCTACTAGCGGGAGGGCCTACCCACACAGATAAGCAGTATTTT. As protein: CASSQTLLAGGPTHTDKQYF.

This CDR3 reads CASSLDPQGAIAETEAFF. CDR3 DNA sequence: TGCGCCAGCAGCTTGGACCCACAGGGGGCGATAGCTGAGACTGAAGCTTTCTTT. V and J are TRBV5-1 and TRBJ1-1, with 9 bases fitting TRBD1. This CDR3 spans 18 amino acids. The V gene's germline CDR1 is SGHRS and CDR2 YFSETQ. The ends lost 0 bases at V and 5 bases at J; junction bases unmatched: 14.

For this clonotype: The junction and the germline gene differ at one end; a read error may be behind it. The chain employs TRBV2 and TRBJ2-7, with 9 bases that match TRBD1. The CDR3 contains 16 residues. Germline V gene lookup returns CDR1 SNHLY and CDR2 FYNNEI. CDR3 sequence reads: CDSSYQGTGSIYEQYF. CDR3 sequence (DNA): TGTGACAGCAGTTATCAAGGGACAGGGTCCATCTACGAGCAGTACTTC.

The V call is TRBV19, the J call TRBJ2-1; D is unclear. The CDR3 loop spans 13 amino acids. V dropped 3 bases and J dropped 10 bases, with 13 bases sitting between them. Germline-derived CDR1 and CDR2 are LNHDA and SQIVND (reference sequence). This chain's CDR3 is CASSIVGGMEQFF. The CDR3 DNA reads as TGTGCCAGTAGTATCGTCGGCGGCATGGAGCAGTTCTTC.

The chain has TRBV20-1 and TRBJ2-3; TRBD1 aligns across 10 bases. The CDR3 is 14 residues long. The germline V gene encodes CDR1 DFQATT and CDR2 SNEGSKA (reference sequence). V lost 6 bases to trimming and J lost 2 bases; unmatched junction nucleotides: 5. In DNA, the CDR3 is TGCAGTGCAAAGGACAGGGGGTCCACAGATACGCAGTATTTT. This sequence encodes CSAKDRGSTDTQYF.

This clonotype was counted between two and nine times. The genes are TRBV4-3 and TRBJ2-1; 9 bases agree with TRBD2. The CDR3 has 16 amino acids. V trimming: 1 base; J trimming: 9 bases; junction bases outside the gene matches: 10. Germline CDR1 reads LGHNA; CDR2 reads YSLEER. In DNA form, the CDR3 reads TGCGCCAGCAGCCAAGTCCTAGCGGGACTTACCGGTGAGCAGTTCTTC. This sequence encodes CASSQVLAGLTGEQFF.

This clonotype was seen only a few times. Here the CDR3 reads CSARPEGYGYTF. In DNA, the CDR3 is TGCAGTGCTAGGCCGGAGGGCTATGGCTACACCTTC. The chain combines TRBV20-1 with TRBJ1-2; D is unresolved. CDR1 is DFQATT and CDR2 is SNEGSKA in the germline V gene (reference sequence). V was cut by 3 bases and J by 4 bases, with 9 bases left in between. The CDR3 has 12 amino acids.

In its sample, this clonotype was seen a few times. V is TRBV5-1 and J is TRBJ1-2, with 10 bases fitting TRBD1. The CDR3 is 15 residues long. The V gene end was trimmed by 4 bases and the J gene end by 8 bases; junction bases not matched to a gene: 11. Germline CDR1 reads SGHRS; CDR2 reads YFSETQ. The CDR3 region is CASSASSGTGAGYTF. For the CDR3, the DNA is TGCGCCAGCAGCGCCTCCTCCGGGACAGGGGCGGGCTACACCTTC.

A few counts support this clonotype. V is TRBV27 and J is TRBJ2-1; 11 bases align to TRBD2. This CDR3 has 15 residues. Germline V lookup: CDR1 MNHEY, CDR2 SMNVEV (reference sequence). The V and J ends lost 5 bases and 10 bases, in that order; junction bases with no gene match: 10. The CDR3 sequence: CASSPPGLAAQEQFF. The CDR3 DNA reads TGTGCCAGCAGTCCACCGGGACTAGCGGCCCAAGAGCAGTTCTTC.

The chain uses TRBV29-1 and TRBJ1-2; D gene unclear. The CDR3 loop spans 14 amino acids. Germline CDR1 and CDR2: SQVTM and ANQGSEA. Trimming removed 8 bases from V and 4 bases from J, with 20 bases in between. Here the CDR3 DNA reads TGCAGCACCCGCCGCGAGGGCTCTGGCTATGGCTACACCTTC. This codes for CSTRREGSGYGYTF.

The V and J genes are TRBV4-1 and TRBJ2-7, with a weak D call TRBD2 (6 bases). Germline CDR1 reads MGHRA; CDR2 reads YSYEKL. This CDR3 contains 15 residues. Trimming removed 0 bases from V and 5 bases from J, with 14 bases in between. The CDR3 protein is CASSQDPGVGDEQYF. The CDR3 coding sequence is TGCGCCAGCAGCCAAGATCCGGGGGTAGGGGACGAGCAGTACTTC.

There are a few counts of this clonotype. This chain uses TRBV24-1 with TRBJ1-2; perhaps TRBD1 as D (6 bases). The CDR3 consists of 15 residues. V shed 2 bases and J shed 0 bases, with 9 bases lying between them. Per germline, CDR1 KGHDR and CDR2 SFDVKD. CDR3: CATSDSRQANYGYTF. DNA for the CDR3: TGTGCCACCAGTGATTCACGACAGGCTAACTATGGCTACACCTTC.

The chain uses TRBV10-3 and TRBJ1-1; D is unclear. Germline CDR1 and CDR2: ENHRY and SYGVKD. V gave up 5 bases and J gave up 1 base, with 11 bases separating them. The CDR3 spans 14 residues. CDR3 residues: CAISWGLGNTEAFF. Here the CDR3 DNA reads TGTGCCATCAGTTGGGGTCTCGGGAACACTGAAGCTTTCTTT.

The chain employs TRBV7-9 and TRBJ2-1, with 8 nucleotides matching TRBD1. After removal of 5 bases from V and 8 bases from J, the junction contained 11 bases not matched to a gene. The CDR3 contains 15 residues. Germline loops: CDR1 SEHNR, CDR2 FQNEAQ (reference sequence). CDR3: CASSPSGGDIHEQFF. The CDR3 DNA is TGTGCCAGCAGCCCCTCAGGGGGCGATATCCATGAGCAGTTCTTC.

The CDR3 sequence: CASSQDLAWGGTGELFF. CDR3 coding DNA: TGTGCCAGCAGCCAAGATCTGGCCTGGGGTGGCACCGGGGAGCTGTTTTTT. This sequence joins TRBV3-1 and TRBJ2-2; D is undetermined. The germline V gene encodes CDR1 LGHDT and CDR2 YNNKEL (reference sequence). V gave up 0 bases and J gave up 4 bases, with 15 bases separating them. This CDR3 region has 17 residues.